This TCR beta chain was profiled in a study of cytomegalovirus exposure and HLA in healthy donors. Whole-study findings and limits: The likely explanation for a cluster of highly shared sequence variants was sequencing artifact.

CDR1 and CDR2 from the germline V gene are MNHNY and SVGAGI (reference sequence). Trimming cost V 0 bases and J 4 bases, with 13 bases left between them. CDR3 length: 15 amino acids. To note about this clone: Its antigen is not identified.

Researchers ran the PCR with 60 Vbeta and 13 Jbeta primers. The protocol was immunoSEQ multiplex PCR, while the TCRdb copy is restricted to in-frame clones and leaves out a portion. The profile shows 100,000 to 150,000 clones, approximately 69% of them singletons. This sequence originates from a man between 35 and 55 years old in good health and CMV-seropositive. This sequence joins TRBV6-6 and TRBJ2-7; no reliable D call. Sample: PBMCs. CDR3 sequence reads: CASSYSSLAWYEQYF. CDR3 coding DNA: TGTGCCAGCAGTTACTCGAGTTTAGCTTGGTACGAGCAGTACTTC.